These T cell receptor beta chains were read from a single sample in a study of response to subunit inactivated influenza vaccine. TCRdb fed the RT-PCR reads into MiXCR, producing one record per CDR3 protein. The data contain some 300,000 distinct CDR3 sequences, around 20% of them singletons. The sample was PBMCs from blood, taken roughly 20 months after vaccination. Source of these receptors: a man aged 50 to 69 who received an inactivated influenza vaccine. Each CDR3 is given without its conserved first and last residue. Each record gives: J gene, V gene, CDR3 protein.

TRBJ2-1 | TRBV29-1 | SVAPQGNEQF
TRBJ1-4 | TRBV7-2 | ASSNLGANEKLF
TRBJ2-1 | TRBV7-9 | ASVRDTLHNEQF
TRBJ1-1 | TRBV3-1 | ASRPNRASEAF
TRBJ2-3 | TRBV20-1 | SADSDRDPMDTQY
TRBJ2-7 | TRBV5-1 | ASSSGQPAVEQY
TRBJ1-3 | TRBV29-1 | SARDRGLSGNTIY
TRBJ2-5 | TRBV20-1 | SANPQGARETQY
TRBJ1-6 | TRBV27 | ASSFANSPLH
TRBJ1-4 | TRBV7-9 | ASSQTNRDPNEKLF
TRBJ1-5 | TRBV12-3/TRBV12-4 | ASSSSVGYQPQH
TRBJ2-3 | TRBV6-5 | ASSYSNQAADTQY
TRBJ1-2 | TRBV4-3 | ASSQDWGSPLYT
TRBJ1-3 | TRBV2 | ASSKTGDSGNTIY
TRBJ1-2 | TRBV15 | ATSTRKGAIDYGYT
TRBJ1-2 | TRBV15 | ATSRVPDGYGYT
TRBJ1-5 | TRBV6-2/TRBV6-3 | ASSYSAGMGVGNQPQH
TRBJ1-2 | TRBV4-3 | ASSQKSGKTDLYGYT
TRBJ2-2 | TRBV5-1 | ASSLRAESTTGELF
TRBJ2-3 | TRBV7-9 | ASSLEARLADTQY
TRBJ1-4 | TRBV5-5 | ASSLDRGTNEKLF
TRBJ2-4 | TRBV29-1 | SVRLAKNIQY
TRBJ2-1 | TRBV7-9 | ASSLGATNNEQF
TRBJ2-5 | TRBV2 | ASREQETQY
TRBJ1-1 | TRBV6-1 | ASRTGEMNTEAF
TRBJ1-5 | TRBV2 | ASSDAGVQPQH
TRBJ1-1 | TRBV5-6 | ASSRTQGEAF
TRBJ1-2 | TRBV2 | ASSREFTGTGGYT
TRBJ2-7 | TRBV6-1 | ASSRARGREQY
TRBJ1-2 | TRBV20-1 | SARLGFYT
TRBJ2-7 | TRBV4-2 | ASSGNTGAASGSPYEQY
TRBJ1-1 | TRBV9 | ASSVMGNTEAF
TRBJ1-4 | TRBV7-2 | ASSLRTGRNEKLF
TRBJ2-7 | TRBV9 | ASSTSGDYYEQY
TRBJ1-1 | TRBV7-9 | ASSVTGTGGTEAF
TRBJ1-3 | TRBV6-1 | ASSQTVGSGNTIY
TRBJ1-2 | TRBV12-3/TRBV12-4 | ASRLAGTGGMGYT
TRBJ2-3 | TRBV4-3 | ASSQGFRGGHTDTQY
TRBJ2-7 | TRBV6-1 | ASSLMGSGTGYSHEQY
TRBJ2-5 | TRBV6-2/TRBV6-3 | ASSPSGSETQY
TRBJ1-5 | TRBV20-1 | SAREGQPQH
TRBJ2-4 | TRBV7-3 | ASSLNPRVEAKNIQY
TRBJ2-1 | TRBV4-1 | ASSQVAGEYNEQF
TRBJ1-5 | TRBV6-2/TRBV6-3 | ASRPAPGVSNQPQH
TRBJ1-5 | TRBV28 | ASSDSQWNQPQH
TRBJ1-1 | TRBV12-3/TRBV12-4 | AAGLRRGENTEAF
TRBJ2-1 | TRBV20-1 | SARTSGRSSYNEQF
TRBJ1-1 | TRBV6-6 | ASSYIGTEAF
TRBJ1-1 | TRBV5-1 | ASSEGQGLEAF
TRBJ2-1 | TRBV7-9 | ASSGSSSRYNEQF
TRBJ2-1 | TRBV14 | ASSLGWVNEQF
TRBJ2-7 | TRBV5-1 | ASSSLNTFRQY
TRBJ1-1 | TRBV27 | ASSLSGKAEAF
TRBJ2-3 | TRBV7-6 | ASSPGLASTDTQY
TRBJ2-3 | TRBV7-2 | ASSHSSGGGTDTQY
TRBJ1-1 | TRBV28 | ATRKYTEAF
TRBJ1-2 | TRBV4-3 | ASSQVKLPGQGLHGYT
TRBJ1-1 | TRBV7-9 | ASSRLRGSRNTEAF
TRBJ2-7 | TRBV4-3 | ASSQQRDAGTLHYEQY
TRBJ2-1 | TRBV11-2 | ASSPRTSGGLLTVNEQF